The present T cell receptor (beta chain) was sequenced within a study of T cell repertoires in cytomegalovirus infection. Whole-study context: Indications came from public TCR beta signatures; they pointed to CMV infection and to a matching HLA type.

MiXCR was run by TCRdb on the reads, yielding one entry per CDR3 protein. The profile shows approximately 500,000 distinct CDR3 sequences, approximately 11% of them singletons. The ends were cut back, 2 bases at V and 0 bases at J, with 4 bases in the middle. Germline CDR1 reads DFQATT; CDR2 reads SNEGSKA (reference sequence). The CDR3 extends over 13 amino acids. Study results and limitations: Individuals carrying CMV plus the relevant HLA were identified by cumulative frequency of public TCR beta families. Clonotypes of TCR beta that were HLA-C-restricted and CMV-specific dominated the ex vivo response.

The sample holds a few counts of this clonotype. Its specificity is unknown. This chain links TRBV20-1 with TRBJ1-4; no firm D call. The TCR originated in a human donor in good health (CMV status not recorded). Some clones in this sample may be carry-over from other donors' samples. Material for sequencing was PBMCs. In DNA form, the CDR3 reads TGCAGTGCTAGACAAGCAACTAATGAAAAACTGTTTTTT. Translating it yields CSARQATNEKLFF.